One T cell receptor (beta chain) is described in this entry. This sample is part of a study of regulatory T cells in long-lasting Graves disease. In the study overall: The antithyroid drugs taken by newly diagnosed Graves' patients had been used for under 3 months.

The CDR3 is 15 amino acids. CDR1 is GTSNPN and CDR2 is SVGIG in the germline V gene (reference sequence). J gave up 3 bases and V 0 bases, and 5 bases lay outside the gene matches. Documented time point: newly diagnosed GD, antithyroid drugs for less than 3 months. Construction of the TCR library relied on RNA isolated from PBMCs. With iRepertoire HTBI primers and Arm-PCR of CDR3 regions, TCR beta libraries were built. TCRdb redid the calling of the multiplex PCR reads with MiXCR, one entry per CDR3 protein. This table holds some 400,000 distinct CDR3 sequences, just under 15% found once. The data were also submitted as part of a second study, on T cells in Graves' hyperthyroidism and ophthalmopathy. This second study says: The hyperthyroidism patients had all been newly diagnosed, and their disease duration was under 2 months. Their ages ranged from 18 to 65 years. TCR CDR3 regions were first amplified by RT-PCR with HTBI primers. The blood repertoire included most of the expanded thyroid clonotypes above 0.001.

The chain links TRBV30 to TRBJ1-5; TRBD1 matches 7 bases. The sequence was collected from a woman aged 30 to 39 with Graves disease. Sequencing was performed on peripheral blood mononuclear cells (PBMCs), taken at new diagnosis, from a patient treated with antithyroid drugs. CDR3 sequence: CAWSVVGQLNQPQHF. In nucleotides, the CDR3 is TGTGCCTGGAGTGTAGTGGGACAGCTCAATCAGCCCCAGCATTTT.